The 13 T cell receptor beta chains below come from one sample, sequenced in a study of T-cell reconstitution after alpha-beta-depleted transplantation in children (dated by TCRdb to the mid-2010s). Library construction relied on PCR. Reads for this sample came from an Illumina HiSeq 2500. To normalize quantification of the TCRbeta repertoire, the TCR libraries were built with molecular barcoding that relied on unique molecular identifiers. TCRdb passed the public sequencing reads through fastp at Q25 and MiXCR, retaining productive beta sequences. Merged by CDR3 protein, the rows form single entries marked with the most common genes and DNA. The sample includes roughly 500,000 distinct CDR3 sequences, with 9.5% to 15% observed a single time. The biggest ten clones account for less than 6.5% of the sample. Sample: PBMCs from the stem cell graft donor, taken from the stem cell graft. These receptors were obtained from a human donor who donated a stem cell graft to a child with combined immunodeficiency.

This clonotype has just a few counts. The genes are TRBV12-3 or TRBV12-4 and TRBJ2-7, with 10 bases lining up with TRBD2. CDR3 length: 16 residues. J gave up 6 bases and V 6 bases, and 14 bases lay outside the gene matches. The CDR3 here is CASSPEGLAGESEQYF. CDR3 nucleotides: TGTGCCAGCAGCCCCGAAGGGCTAGCGGGAGAGAGCGAGCAGTACTTC.

This clonotype was recorded a few times. This chain uses TRBV29-1 with TRBJ2-7, with 9 nucleotides matching TRBD1. Trimming removed 6 bases from V and 3 bases from J; junction bases left unmatched: 12. There are 15 residues in the CDR3. In germline, CDR1 is SQVTM, CDR2 ANQGSEA. The CDR3 is CSVSGTGILFYEQYF. CDR3 coding DNA: TGCAGCGTCTCGGGGACAGGGATCCTTTTCTACGAGCAGTACTTC.

The genes are TRBV27 and TRBJ1-5, with 7 nucleotides matching TRBD1. In germline, CDR1 is MNHEY, CDR2 SMNVEV (reference sequence). This CDR3 spans 15 amino acids. J gave up 4 bases and V 2 bases, and 5 bases lay outside the gene matches. The CDR3 loop reads CASSLDWDSNQPQHF. Here the CDR3 DNA reads TGTGCCAGCAGTTTAGACTGGGACAGTAATCAGCCCCAGCATTTT.

This clonotype was seen a handful of times. The chain links TRBV20-1 to TRBJ2-3; 8 nucleotides align to TRBD2. The CDR3 contains 16 residues. The germline CDR1 and CDR2 sequences are DFQATT and SNEGSKA (reference sequence). V was pared by 5 bases and J by 1 base, with 11 bases of the junction left unmatched. CDR3 loop: CSAAPPGGAGTDTQYF. DNA for the CDR3: TGCAGTGCTGCCCCCCCGGGGGGGGCCGGCACAGATACGCAGTATTTT.

This clonotype was detected ten times or more. The V call is TRBV24-1, the J call TRBJ2-1; 11 nucleotides align to TRBD2. In germline, CDR1 is KGHDR, CDR2 SFDVKD. This CDR3 has 15 amino acids. V gave up 4 bases and J gave up 3 bases; unmatched junction bases: 1. This chain's CDR3 is CATSELAGGYNEQFF. CDR3 sequence (DNA): TGTGCCACCAGTGAGCTAGCGGGAGGCTACAATGAGCAGTTCTTC.

The chain recombines TRBV7-2 with TRBJ2-7; D is perhaps TRBD1 (6 bases). The germline V gene has CDR1 SGHTA and CDR2 FQGNSA. V gave up 2 bases and J gave up 2 bases, with 10 bases separating them. The CDR3 runs to 14 residues. The CDR3 sequence: CASSLITGTYEQYF. CDR3 sequence (DNA): TGTGCCAGCAGCTTAATAACAGGGACCTACGAGCAGTACTTC.

This clonotype was observed a handful of times. The chain joins TRBV19 to TRBJ1-3; D perhaps matches TRBD1 (5 bases). The germline gives CDR1 LNHDA, CDR2 SQIVND (reference sequence). The CDR3 is 16 residues long. The V and J ends lost 5 bases and 7 bases respectively, with 21 bases between them. The CDR3 DNA reads as TGTGCCAGTAGTCTCCCGGGACCAAGAGGACGGAACACCATATATTTT. Its protein is CASSLPGPRGRNTIYF.

Only a few counts were recorded for this clonotype. The gene calls are TRBV20-1 and TRBJ1-2, with TRBD1 matching 8 bases. The CDR3 is made up of 13 amino acids. Germline V CDR1 and CDR2: DFQATT, SNEGSKA (reference sequence). V was pared by 2 bases and J by 6 bases, with 5 bases of the junction left unmatched. CDR3 bases: TGCAGTGCTAGACCCAGGGGGCTCGATGGCTACACCTTC. Translating it yields CSARPRGLDGYTF.

The V gene is TRBV4-3, the J gene TRBJ2-6; either TRBD1 or TRBD2 may fit D (6 bases each). The CDR3 has 20 amino acids. Germline V gene lookup returns CDR1 LGHNA and CDR2 YSLEER. Trimming took 0 bases from V and 0 from J, leaving 18 bases between them. This CDR3 reads CASSQDFAGWGASGANVLTF. CDR3 bases: TGCGCCAGCAGCCAAGATTTTGCCGGATGGGGGGCCTCTGGGGCCAACGTCCTGACTTTC.

This clonotype was seen only a few times. This chain links TRBV5-1 with TRBJ1-1; TRBD1 might be the D (5 bases). This CDR3 contains 13 residues. With 5 bases removed from V and 8 bases from J, the gap between germline ends came to 16 bases. CDR1 and CDR2 (germline): SGHRS, YFSETQ. The CDR3 reads CASSSTDRNEAFF. The CDR3 DNA is TGCGCCAGCAGTTCTACCGACAGAAACGAAGCTTTCTTT.

As for this clonotype: Given a much more abundant clone one base away, this may be a read error. Since the CDR3 does not end with the conserved phenylalanine or tryptophan, this likely comes from a read error. CDR3: CASRRDLSSYNEQFC. In nucleotides, the CDR3 is TGTGCCAGCAGAAGGGACTTGAGCTCCTACAATGAGCAGTTCTGC. J is TRBJ2-1 and V is TRBV4-2, with D maybe TRBD2 (6 bases). The germline V gene has CDR1 LGHNA and CDR2 YNFKEQ. V lost 6 bases, J lost 0 bases, and 12 bases lay in between. The CDR3 loop spans 15 amino acids.

This clonotype was observed a few times. The rearrangement links TRBV15 to TRBJ2-2; weak D call: TRBD2 (5 bases). The CDR3 contains 18 residues. Trimming cost V 0 bases and J 5 bases, with 19 bases left between them. The V gene's germline CDR1 is LNHNV and CDR2 YYDKDF (reference sequence). CDR3 protein: CATSRDLDRQGSTGELFF. CDR3 bases: TGTGCCACCAGCAGAGACTTGGATAGACAAGGGAGTACCGGGGAGCTGTTTTTT.

This clonotype was counted many times. CDR3 loop: CASSPGQGRSTDTQYF. The CDR3 DNA follows: TGTGCCAGCTCACCAGGGCAGGGGAGATCGACAGATACGCAGTATTTT. This sequence joins TRBV18 and TRBJ2-3; the D gene is possibly TRBD1 (6 bases). The CDR3 sequence is 16 residues long. CDR1 KGHSH and CDR2 LQKENI come from the germline V gene. V gave up 2 bases and J gave up 3 bases, with 15 bases separating them.